This T cell receptor (beta chain) is drawn from a study of blood T cell repertoires in COVID-19. Looking at the study overall: Sources were T cells, B-cell-depleted T cells, or PBMCs; the material itself was cDNA or gDNA.

Germline V gene sequence: CDR1 SGHTS, CDR2 YDEGEE. This CDR3 contains 15 residues. V lost 2 bases to trimming and J lost 5 bases; unmatched junction nucleotides: 1. As processed by the authors: How many nucleated cells were present was estimated from reference gene primer amplification. Generated by immunoSEQ multiplex PCR, the TCRdb table keeps only in-frame clones and is missing some. V and J calls and clone size are given by that table; D and trimming were obtained from the DNA. The sample has about 330,000 clones; 85% to 90% are singletons. Source material: peripheral blood. The rearrangement links TRBV5-8 to TRBJ2-2; 12 bases align to TRBD2. The sequence was collected from a woman aged 45-59 years with active or convalescent COVID-19. The CDR3: CASSLLAGGTGELFF. The CDR3 nucleotides are TGTGCCAGCAGCTTACTAGCGGGAGGTACCGGGGAGCTGTTTTTT. Based on the CDR3 plus reference TRBV5-8 and TRBJ2-2, the full variable domain is EAGVTQSPTHLIKTRGQQATLRCSPISGHTSVYWYQQALGLGLQFLLWYDEGEERNRGNFPPRFSGRQFPNYSSELNVNALELEDSALYLCASSLLAGGTGELFFGEGSRLTVL.